This T cell receptor (beta chain) appears in the sequencing data of a study of spatial heterogeneity in lung cancer. This clonotype was picked up many times. What it binds is not known. Noted time point: sample taken at primary tumor resection. Donation came from around 77 patients with untreated early-stage non-small cell lung cancer. Unsorted whole RNA of tumor, nontumor lung or frozen PBMC was sequenced. Regarding the study as a whole: In tumors, expanded intratumoral alpha and beta TCR counts tracked mutation counts. The study estimated around 7% alpha and roughly 13% beta chain coverage of tumor T cells.

Germline CDR1 LNHDA, CDR2 SQIVND (reference sequence). This CDR3 spans 14 amino acids. The V and J ends lost 4 bases and 2 bases respectively, with 11 bases between them. Every molecule of TCR cDNA had its own unique molecular identifier. MiXCR, applied by TCRdb to the 5' RACE reads, yields one record per CDR3 protein. The sample holds nearly 25,000 distinct CDR3 sequences, 8.8% seen once. The specimen comprised lung tumor tissue, sampled at surgery. This chain uses TRBV19 with TRBJ2-5; D perhaps matches TRBD1 (6 bases). The sequence derives from a male donor with early-stage non-small cell lung cancer. CDR3 coding DNA: TGTGCCAGTAGTAGGAACAGGGAACAAGAGACCCAGTACTTC. Its translation is CASSRNREQETQYF.